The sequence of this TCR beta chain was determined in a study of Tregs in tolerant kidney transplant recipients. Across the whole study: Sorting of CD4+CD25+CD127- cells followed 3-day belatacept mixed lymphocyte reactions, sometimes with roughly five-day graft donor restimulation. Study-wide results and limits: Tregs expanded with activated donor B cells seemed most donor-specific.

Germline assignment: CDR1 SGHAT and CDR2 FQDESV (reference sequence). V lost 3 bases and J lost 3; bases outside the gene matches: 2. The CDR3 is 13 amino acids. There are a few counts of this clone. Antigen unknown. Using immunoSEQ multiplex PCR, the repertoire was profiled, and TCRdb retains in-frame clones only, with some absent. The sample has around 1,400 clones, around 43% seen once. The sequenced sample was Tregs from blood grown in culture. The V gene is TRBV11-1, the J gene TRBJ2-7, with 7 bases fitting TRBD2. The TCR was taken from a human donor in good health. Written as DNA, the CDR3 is TGTGCCAGCAGCTTGGGGGAGGGCTACGAGCAGTACTTC. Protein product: CASSLGEGYEQYF.